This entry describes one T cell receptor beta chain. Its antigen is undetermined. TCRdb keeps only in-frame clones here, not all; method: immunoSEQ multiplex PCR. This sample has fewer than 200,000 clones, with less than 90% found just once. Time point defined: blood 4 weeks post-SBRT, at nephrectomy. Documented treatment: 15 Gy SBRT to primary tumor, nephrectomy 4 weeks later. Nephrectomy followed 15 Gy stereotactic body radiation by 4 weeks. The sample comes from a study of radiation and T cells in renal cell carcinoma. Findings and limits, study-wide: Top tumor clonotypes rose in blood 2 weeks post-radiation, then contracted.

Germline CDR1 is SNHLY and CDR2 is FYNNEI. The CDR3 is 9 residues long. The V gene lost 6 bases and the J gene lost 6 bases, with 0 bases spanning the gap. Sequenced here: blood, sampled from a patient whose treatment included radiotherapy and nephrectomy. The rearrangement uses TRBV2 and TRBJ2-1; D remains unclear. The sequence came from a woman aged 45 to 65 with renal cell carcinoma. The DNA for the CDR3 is TGTGCCAGCAGCAATGAGCAGTTCTTC. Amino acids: CASSNEQFF.